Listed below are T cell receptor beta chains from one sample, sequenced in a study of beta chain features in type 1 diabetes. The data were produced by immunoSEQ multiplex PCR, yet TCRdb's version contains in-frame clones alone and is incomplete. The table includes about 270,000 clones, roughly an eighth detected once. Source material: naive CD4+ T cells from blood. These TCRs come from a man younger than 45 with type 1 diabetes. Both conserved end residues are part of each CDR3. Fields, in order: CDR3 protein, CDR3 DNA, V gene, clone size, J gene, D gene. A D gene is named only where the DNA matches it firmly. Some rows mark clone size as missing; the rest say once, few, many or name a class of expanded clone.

CDR3 protein: CASSGGARGRKETQYF
CDR3 DNA: TGTGCCAGCAGCGGGGGGGCGCGCGGACGAAAAGAGACCCAGTACTTC
V gene: TRBV5-6
clone size: few
J gene: TRBJ2-5
D gene: -

CDR3 protein: CASSEYGGPSTDTQYF
CDR3 DNA: TGTGCCAGCAGTGAATACGGGGGACCCAGCACAGATACGCAGTATTTT
V gene: TRBV6-1
clone size: -
J gene: TRBJ2-3
D gene: -

CDR3 protein: CASSQDREGRFNEQFF
CDR3 DNA: TGCGCCAGCAGCCAAGATCGGGAGGGCCGGTTCAATGAGCAGTTCTTC
V gene: TRBV4-3
clone size: few
J gene: TRBJ2-1
D gene: TRBD2

CDR3 protein: CASSWDRRTEAFF
CDR3 DNA: TGTGCCAGCAGTTGGGACAGACGGACTGAAGCTTTCTTT
V gene: TRBV2
clone size: few
J gene: TRBJ1-1
D gene: TRBD1

CDR3 protein: CASSKAQGRDTQYF
CDR3 DNA: TGTGCCAGCAGCAAGGCGCAGGGTAGGGATACGCAGTATTTT
V gene: TRBV9
clone size: -
J gene: TRBJ2-3
D gene: -

CDR3 protein: CASSRGPGQETQYF
CDR3 DNA: TGTGCCAGCAGCCGTGGGCCAGGCCAAGAGACCCAGTACTTC
V gene: TRBV7-2
clone size: -
J gene: TRBJ2-5
D gene: -

CDR3 protein: CATVGENTEAFF
CDR3 DNA: TGTGCCACGGTAGGGGAAAACACTGAAGCTTTCTTT
V gene: TRBV28
clone size: -
J gene: TRBJ1-1
D gene: -

CDR3 protein: CSVATGTPSTDTQYF
CDR3 DNA: TGCAGCGTTGCTACCGGGACTCCTAGCACAGATACGCAGTATTTT
V gene: TRBV29-1
clone size: -
J gene: TRBJ2-3
D gene: -

CDR3 protein: CASSSQGTTSSGNTIYF
CDR3 DNA: TGTGCCAGCAGTTCACAAGGGACAACAAGCTCTGGAAACACCATATATTTT
V gene: TRBV28
clone size: few
J gene: TRBJ1-3
D gene: -

CDR3 protein: CASSRTSGETQYF
CDR3 DNA: TGTGCCAGCTCACGCACTAGCGGAGAGACCCAGTACTTC
V gene: TRBV18
clone size: few
J gene: TRBJ2-5
D gene: TRBD2

CDR3 protein: CSAVPGQGFYNEQFF
CDR3 DNA: TGCAGCGCAGTCCCGGGACAGGGATTCTACAATGAGCAGTTCTTC
V gene: TRBV29-1
clone size: few
J gene: TRBJ2-1
D gene: TRBD1

CDR3 protein: CASSPRTGAAYNEQFF
CDR3 DNA: TGTGCCAGCAGCCCCAGAACAGGGGCCGCCTACAATGAGCAGTTCTTC
V gene: TRBV7-3
clone size: few
J gene: TRBJ2-1
D gene: TRBD1

CDR3 protein: CASSLASGWGEQYF
CDR3 DNA: TGTGCCAGCAGTTTAGCAAGCGGCTGGGGCGAGCAGTACTTC
V gene: TRBV28
clone size: -
J gene: TRBJ2-7
D gene: -

CDR3 protein: CASSWTSGGSYEQYF
CDR3 DNA: TGTGCCAGCAGCTGGACTAGCGGGGGATCCTACGAGCAGTACTTC
V gene: TRBV7-8
clone size: -
J gene: TRBJ2-7
D gene: TRBD2

CDR3 protein: CASSVDSTSQETQYF
CDR3 DNA: TGTGCCAGCAGCGTAGACTCAACTAGTCAGGAGACCCAGTACTTC
V gene: TRBV9
clone size: few
J gene: TRBJ2-5
D gene: -

CDR3 protein: CASSGRLAANTGELFF
CDR3 DNA: TGTGCCAGCAGCGGACGACTAGCGGCGAACACCGGGGAGCTGTTTTTT
V gene: TRBV9
clone size: -
J gene: TRBJ2-2
D gene: TRBD2

CDR3 protein: CASSYSPGVGQPQHF
CDR3 DNA: TGTGCCAGCAGTTACTCGCCGGGAGTCGGGCAGCCCCAGCATTTT
V gene: TRBV6-5
clone size: few
J gene: TRBJ1-5
D gene: -

CDR3 protein: CASSPPHFQETQYF
CDR3 DNA: TGTGCCAGCAGTCCCCCCCACTTCCAAGAGACCCAGTACTTC
V gene: TRBV28
clone size: -
J gene: TRBJ2-5
D gene: -

CDR3 protein: CASSQAGGANNEQFF
CDR3 DNA: TGCGCCAGCAGCCAAGCGGGAGGCGCGAACAATGAGCAGTTCTTC
V gene: TRBV5-1
clone size: few
J gene: TRBJ2-1
D gene: TRBD2

CDR3 protein: CASSFRDRTEAFF
CDR3 DNA: TGTGCCAGCAGCTTCAGGGATCGCACTGAAGCTTTCTTT
V gene: TRBV7-9
clone size: few
J gene: TRBJ1-1
D gene: -

CDR3 protein: CASSLRQGLGELFF
CDR3 DNA: TGCGCCAGCAGCTTGCGGCAGGGTCTCGGGGAGCTGTTTTTT
V gene: TRBV5-1
clone size: few
J gene: TRBJ2-2
D gene: -

CDR3 protein: CASSEQGYGYTF
CDR3 DNA: TGTGCCAGCAGTGAACAGGGTTATGGCTACACCTTC
V gene: TRBV25-1
clone size: few
J gene: TRBJ1-2
D gene: -

CDR3 protein: CATSKERDTEAFF
CDR3 DNA: TGTGCCACCAGCAAGGAGCGGGACACTGAAGCTTTCTTT
V gene: TRBV6-1
clone size: few
J gene: TRBJ1-1
D gene: -

CDR3 protein: CASRPGGPTDTQYF
CDR3 DNA: TGTGCCAGCAGACCTGGAGGGCCCACAGATACGCAGTATTTT
V gene: TRBV6-6
clone size: few
J gene: TRBJ2-3
D gene: -

CDR3 protein: CASSPPDRFNPQHF
CDR3 DNA: TGTGCCAGCAGTCCCCCGGACAGGTTTAACCCCCAGCATTTT
V gene: TRBV28
clone size: few
J gene: TRBJ1-5
D gene: TRBD1

CDR3 protein: CASSGRYGQGNYGYTF
CDR3 DNA: TGTGCCAGCAGCGGAAGGTACGGACAGGGGAACTATGGCTACACCTTC
V gene: TRBV9
clone size: few
J gene: TRBJ1-2
D gene: TRBD1